The 25 T cell receptor beta chains below all came from one sample that was sequenced in a study of shared clonotypes between healthy human individuals. Sequencing was performed with immunoSEQ multiplex PCR; in TCRdb, only in-frame clones are kept and a portion is missing. The sample shows approximately 1.1 million clones, around 78% of them seen only once. Sequences were obtained from memory CD4+ T cells from PBMCs. Documented subset: CD45RA-negative fraction. All receptors come from a man aged 18 to 30 in good health. Some clones in this sample may be carry-over from other donors' samples.

The chain is built from TRBV28 and TRBJ2-3, with 14 bases lining up with TRBD2. The germline CDR1 and CDR2 sequences are MDHEN and SYDVKM. The CDR3 covers 18 residues. J lost 1 base, V lost 5 bases, and 8 bases had no gene match. The CDR3 nucleotides are TGTGCCAGCAGTCCCTCGGGACTAGCGGGAGATGGCACAGATACGCAGTATTTT. This codes for CASSPSGLAGDGTDTQYF.

The genes are TRBV25-1 and TRBJ2-7, with no clear D. The V gene lost 0 bases and the J gene lost 2 bases, with 14 bases spanning the gap. The CDR3 length is 16 residues. Germline CDR1 MGHDK, CDR2 SYGVNS. CDR3 in DNA: TGTGCCAGCAGTGAATATTATCGACGGAATACCTACGAGCAGTACTTC. It translates to CASSEYYRRNTYEQYF.

J is TRBJ2-1 and V is TRBV29-1; 7 positions match TRBD2. From germline, CDR1 is SQVTM and CDR2 ANQGSEA. V shed 6 bases and J 4 bases; nucleotides not matched to a gene: 12. The CDR3 is made up of 15 amino acids. The CDR3 region is CSVGGSRGVYNEQFF. DNA of the CDR3: TGCAGCGTCGGGGGGTCTAGAGGTGTATACAATGAGCAGTTCTTC.

This clone was counted between two and nine times. The chain joins TRBV18 to TRBJ2-5; D remains ambiguous. This CDR3 has 13 residues. The V and J ends lost 4 bases and 4 bases respectively, with 10 bases between them. The germline V gene has CDR1 KGHSH and CDR2 LQKENI. The CDR3 loop is CASSRADGETQYF. CDR3 nucleotides: TGTGCCAGCTCACGGGCGGACGGAGAGACCCAGTACTTC. The entire variable domain, with the rest obtained from reference TRBV18 and TRBJ2-5, is as follows: NAGVMQNPRHLVRRRGQEARLRCSPMKGHSHVYWYRQLPEEGLKFMVYLQKENIIDESGMPKERFSAEFPKEGPSILRIQQVVRGDSAAYFCASSRADGETQYFGPGTRLLVL.

The V and J genes are TRBV7-6 and TRBJ2-3, with TRBD1 as a possible D gene (6 bases). The germline V and J ends were trimmed by 5 bases and 1 base, with 10 bases remaining between them. Germline values: CDR1 SGHVS, CDR2 FNYEAQ. This CDR3 has 14 residues. CDR3 sequence reads: CASSRDTGTDTQYF. Written as DNA, the CDR3 is TGTGCCAGCAGCCGGGACACGGGCACAGATACGCAGTATTTT.

A few counts support this clone. The chain combines TRBV28 with TRBJ2-3; 9 bases match TRBD1. The trim removed 6 bases at V and 5 bases at J, leaving 9 bases unmatched. The CDR3 sequence is 15 residues long. The germline CDR1 and CDR2 sequences are MDHEN and SYDVKM. CDR3 loop: CASSEGQGNRDTQYF. In nucleotides, the CDR3 is TGTGCCAGCAGCGAGGGACAGGGCAATCGAGATACGCAGTATTTT.

Only a few counts were recorded for this clone. V usage is TRBV2 and J usage is TRBJ1-1, with D unresolved. The V and J ends lost 4 bases and 1 base respectively, with 10 bases between them. This CDR3 is built from 14 residues. Germline values: CDR1 SNHLY, CDR2 FYNNEI. The CDR3 coding sequence is TGTGCCAGCAGTGTCATCGAACAGAACACTGAAGCTTTCTTT. As protein: CASSVIEQNTEAFF.

This clone appeared a few times. This chain uses TRBV9 with TRBJ1-1; 7 nucleotides align to TRBD1. The CDR3 sequence is 15 residues long. Germline assignment: CDR1 SGDLS and CDR2 YYNGEE. With 3 bases clipped from V and 5 bases from J, the junction kept 10 bases outside the gene matches. The CDR3 is CASSEGAISATEAFF. CDR3 sequence (DNA): TGTGCCAGCAGCGAGGGGGCGATTTCGGCGACTGAAGCTTTCTTT.

This chain links TRBV5-1 with TRBJ2-7, with D unclear. Germline V lookup: CDR1 SGHRS, CDR2 YFSETQ. The CDR3 is 15 amino acids. The ends were cut back, 0 bases at V and 4 bases at J, with 14 bases in the middle. This CDR3 reads CASSLGLLARYEQYF. CDR3 sequence (DNA): TGCGCCAGCAGCTTGGGACTTCTGGCGAGATACGAGCAGTACTTC.

The gene calls are TRBV19 and TRBJ1-5, with D possibly TRBD1 on 6 matching bases. V was trimmed by 9 bases and J by 3 bases, leaving 18 bases between them. This CDR3 has 15 amino acids. CDR1 LNHDA and CDR2 SQIVND come from the germline V gene (reference sequence). This CDR3 reads CASRTGQGNNQPQHF. The CDR3, as DNA: TGTGCCAGCAGGACGGGACAAGGTAACAATCAGCCCCAGCATTTT.

The chain combines TRBV6-5 with TRBJ1-2; 9 bases fit TRBD1. Germline CDR1 is MNHEY and CDR2 is SVGAGI. V lost 0 bases to trimming and J lost 1 base; unmatched junction nucleotides: 0. This CDR3 region has 15 residues. The CDR3 loop is CASSYSDRGNYGYTF. DNA for the CDR3: TGTGCCAGCAGTTACTCGGACAGGGGTAACTATGGCTACACCTTC.

As to this clone: Distinct nucleotide sequences in the sample also encode this CDR3. J is TRBJ2-3 and V is TRBV28; 9 nucleotides match TRBD2. This CDR3 spans 14 amino acids. The germline CDR1 and CDR2 sequences are MDHEN and SYDVKM. Trimming at V came to 2 bases and at J to 4 bases, leaving 1 base not matched to a gene. The DNA for the CDR3 is TGTGCCAGCAGTTTAGCGGGAGGGCCAGATACGCAGTATTTT. As protein: CASSLAGGPDTQYF.

This clone has a single count. The chain uses TRBV28 and TRBJ1-4, with 8 bases identical to TRBD1. With V trimmed by 11 bases and J by 8 bases, 10 bases remained unmatched. This CDR3 has 13 amino acids. The germline V gene encodes CDR1 MDHEN and CDR2 SYDVKM. The CDR3, as DNA: TGTGCCCGGTTGGAGACAGGGGAAGAAAAACTGTTTTTT. The encoded protein is CARLETGEEKLFF. The whole variable domain, filled in from reference TRBV28 and TRBJ1-4, reads DVKVTQSSRYLVKRTGEKVFLECVQDMDHENMFWYRQDPGLGLRLIYFSYDVKMKEKGDIPEGYSVSREKKERFSLILESASTNQTSMYLCARLETGEEKLFFGSGTQLSVL.

This rearrangement joins TRBV27 to TRBJ1-4; D might be TRBD1 (5 bases). CDR1 MNHEY and CDR2 SMNVEV come from the germline V gene (reference sequence). Trimming pared 3 bases from V and 2 bases from J, leaving 10 bases between. The CDR3 sequence is 15 residues long. This CDR3 is CASSFVGATNEKLFF. The CDR3, as DNA: TGTGCCAGCAGTTTTGTAGGGGCCACTAATGAAAAACTGTTTTTT.

This chain uses TRBV7-9 with TRBJ2-5, with D tentatively TRBD2 (5 bases). The CDR3 is made up of 17 amino acids. The V gene lost 1 base and the J gene lost 4 bases, with 19 bases spanning the gap. The V gene's germline CDR1 is SEHNR and CDR2 FQNEAQ (reference sequence). The CDR3 DNA reads TGTGCCAGCAGCTTAGTTTACAGCGGAGGAGTTCGAGAGACCCAGTACTTC. Residues: CASSLVYSGGVRETQYF.

The chain joins TRBV30 to TRBJ2-7, with 7 nucleotides matching TRBD1. CDR3 size: 16 residues. The germline CDR1 and CDR2 sequences are GTSNPN and SVGIG (reference sequence). Germline trimming cut 5 bases from V and 3 bases from J; bases unmatched to any gene: 16. The CDR3 DNA reads as TGTGCCTGGGATAGGTGGTCCGGGACAGTAGGCTACGAGCAGTACTTC. Protein product: CAWDRWSGTVGYEQYF.

In this sample, this clone turned up a few times. The gene calls are TRBV28 and TRBJ2-7, with 12 bases fitting TRBD2. V shed 0 bases and J 0 bases; nucleotides not matched to a gene: 3. The CDR3 totals 17 residues. The germline gives CDR1 MDHEN, CDR2 SYDVKM. The CDR3 coding sequence is TGTGCCAGCAGTTTATGGACACTAGCGGGAGGCTCCTACGAGCAGTACTTC. This sequence encodes CASSLWTLAGGSYEQYF.

This clone was seen once. The J gene is TRBJ1-5, the V gene TRBV27; 7 bases agree with TRBD1. The CDR3 extends over 16 amino acids. From germline, CDR1 is MNHEY and CDR2 SMNVEV (reference sequence). V lost 5 bases, J lost 3 bases, and 10 bases stayed unmatched. In DNA form, the CDR3 reads TGTGCCAGCAGTCGGTGGACAGGAACTCACAATCAGCCCCAGCATTTT. It specifies CASSRWTGTHNQPQHF.

The chain uses TRBV15 and TRBJ2-7, with a weak D call TRBD2 (7 bases). Between the trimmed V and J ends, which lost 4 bases and 4 bases, there was a span of 20 bases. The CDR3 runs 16 residues. CDR1 LNHNV and CDR2 YYDKDF come from the germline V gene (reference sequence). CDR3 sequence (DNA): TGTGCCACCAGCACCGGGGGGCGGGGCGGGACTTACGAGCAGTACTTC. This encodes CATSTGGRGGTYEQYF.

The chain carries TRBV5-1 and TRBJ1-2; the D is unclear. The CDR3 sequence is 14 residues long. V gave up 1 base and J gave up 6 bases, with 13 bases separating them. Germline CDR1 is SGHRS and CDR2 is YFSETQ. The CDR3 DNA reads TGCGCCAGCAGCTTGCAATCAGGTGAAGATGGCTACACCTTC. It encodes CASSLQSGEDGYTF.

The chain recombines TRBV18 with TRBJ2-7, with 8 bases aligning to TRBD2. The CDR3 is 14 amino acids. V was pared by 6 bases and J by 2 bases, with 6 bases of the junction left unmatched. Germline V gene sequence: CDR1 KGHSH, CDR2 LQKENI. CDR3 region: CASSRQRETYEQYF. The CDR3 nucleotides are TGTGCCAGCTCCCGACAGCGGGAGACCTACGAGCAGTACTTC.

The V and J genes are TRBV5-1 and TRBJ2-7; TRBD1 matches at 7 bases. The V segment lost 0 bases and the J segment 3 bases; nucleotides outside the gene matches: 6. Per germline, CDR1 SGHRS and CDR2 YFSETQ. The CDR3 contains 15 residues. CDR3 sequence (DNA): TGCGCCAGCAGCTTGGGACAGGGAAGAAGCTACGAGCAGTACTTC. Translated: CASSLGQGRSYEQYF.

The chain couples TRBV9 to TRBJ2-4, with TRBD2 matching over 7 bases. The CDR3 has 14 amino acids. The germline V gene encodes CDR1 SGDLS and CDR2 YYNGEE. V trimming: 3 bases; J trimming: 6 bases; junction bases outside the gene matches: 6. Here the CDR3 DNA reads TGTGCCAGCAGCGGGAGGGAGGGTCTAAACATTCAGTACTTC. Amino acid sequence: CASSGREGLNIQYF.

The chain has TRBV27 and TRBJ1-4; D may be TRBD1 (5 bases). CDR3 length: 15 residues. From germline, CDR1 is MNHEY and CDR2 SMNVEV (reference sequence). The ends were cut back, 2 bases at V and 9 bases at J, with 16 bases in the middle. The CDR3 reads CASSLRLGLTQKLFF. CDR3 DNA: TGTGCCAGCAGTTTAAGATTGGGACTGACCCAAAAACTGTTTTTT. Variable domain in full (rest from reference TRBV27 and TRBJ1-4): EAQVTQNPRYLITVTGKKLTVTCSQNMNHEYMSWYRQDPGLGLRQIYYSMNVEVTDKGDVPEGYKVSRKEKRNFPLILESPSPNQTSLYFCASSLRLGLTQKLFFGSGTQLSVL.

V and J are TRBV7-8 and TRBJ2-7; 12 positions agree with TRBD2. This CDR3 comprises 16 residues. V shed 5 bases and J 4 bases; nucleotides not matched to a gene: 9. Germline V gene lookup returns CDR1 SGHVS and CDR2 FQNEAQ. The CDR3 region has the DNA TGTGCCAGCAGCATGGGTGGAGGGACTAGCGGGTACGAGCAGTACTTC. Protein product: CASSMGGGTSGYEQYF.